The next 5 T cell receptor beta chains were all read from a single sample in a study of tumor-infiltrating lymphocytes in localized non-small cell lung cancer. This table comes from immunoSEQ multiplex PCR, and its TCRdb copy is limited to in-frame clones, with some not included. The sample shows about 4,000 clones, roughly 60% of them seen only once. The sequenced sample consisted of uninvolved lung tissue not adjacent to the tumor. All receptors derive from a human donor with non-small cell lung cancer.

Sample share makes this clone large. The chain joins TRBV25-1 to TRBJ2-7; no reliable D call. Germline assignment: CDR1 MGHDK and CDR2 SYGVNS. This CDR3 comprises 11 residues. The V and J ends lost 4 bases and 1 base respectively, with 2 bases between them. The CDR3: CASSGSYEQYF. The CDR3 DNA sequence: TGTGCCAGCAGTGGGTCCTACGAGCAGTACTTC.

Judged by abundance, this clone is large. This chain joins TRBV9 and TRBJ1-1; 7 nucleotides agree with TRBD1. Germline assignment: CDR1 SGDLS and CDR2 YYNGEE. J was trimmed by 4 bases and V by 0 bases; bases with no gene match: 6. The CDR3 has 15 amino acids. CDR3 DNA: TGTGCCAGCAGCGTAGATCAGGGGGTGGGCACTGAAGCTTTCTTT. Translated, it gives CASSVDQGVGTEAFF.

This clone was detected only a few times. The genes are TRBV2 and TRBJ1-2; 8 nucleotides agree with TRBD1. The CDR3 length is 14 residues. Per germline, CDR1 SNHLY and CDR2 FYNNEI. J was trimmed by 5 bases and V by 7 bases; bases with no gene match: 9. CDR3 protein: CASKGDRSGYGYTF. CDR3 DNA sequence: TGTGCCAGCAAGGGGGACAGGTCTGGTTATGGCTACACCTTC.

The V and J genes are TRBV29-1 and TRBJ2-1; 10 bases are a match to TRBD2. Germline V gives CDR1 SQVTM, CDR2 ANQGSEA. V gave up 7 bases and J gave up 6 bases; unmatched junction bases: 9. This CDR3 is 14 amino acids long. The CDR3 bases are TGCAGCGCCCTGCTATGGACTAGCGGCAATGAGCAGTTCTTC. Translation gives CSALLWTSGNEQFF.

V usage is TRBV7-9 and J usage is TRBJ2-3; TRBD2 matches 11 bases. The junction had 3 bases not matched to a gene; V was cut back by 3 bases and J by 1 base. Germline V gene lookup returns CDR1 SEHNR and CDR2 FQNEAQ (reference sequence). The length of the CDR3 is 16 residues. This CDR3 reads CASSFTSGGRTDTQYF. The CDR3 DNA reads as TGTGCCAGCAGCTTCACTAGCGGGGGACGCACAGATACGCAGTATTTT.